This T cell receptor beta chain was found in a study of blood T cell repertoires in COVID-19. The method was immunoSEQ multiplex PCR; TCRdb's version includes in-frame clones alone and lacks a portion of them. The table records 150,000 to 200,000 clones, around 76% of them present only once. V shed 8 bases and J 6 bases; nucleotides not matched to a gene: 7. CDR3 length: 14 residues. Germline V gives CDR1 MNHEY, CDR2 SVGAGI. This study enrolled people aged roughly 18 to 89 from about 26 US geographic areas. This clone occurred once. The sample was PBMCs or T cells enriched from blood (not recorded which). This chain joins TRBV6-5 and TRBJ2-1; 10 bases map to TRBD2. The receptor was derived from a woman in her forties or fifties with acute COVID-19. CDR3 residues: CASCSGGNPNEQFF. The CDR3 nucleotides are TGTGCCAGCTGTAGCGGGGGGAATCCCAATGAGCAGTTCTTC.